This T cell receptor beta chain was recovered during a study of CD8 T cells in Susac syndrome. The RNA input was about 0.45 to 1 ug, and it was reverse transcribed with random hexamers. TCRdb itself ran the immunoSEQ multiplex PCR reads through MiXCR, one entry per CDR3 protein. In the table there are under 200,000 distinct CDR3 sequences, about 96% of which are singletons. The CDR3 contains 13 residues. Trimming removed 0 bases at V and 9 bases at J, with 9 bases between. Germline assignment: CDR1 MNHEY and CDR2 SVGAGI. The receptor was isolated from a human donor with Susac syndrome. The rearrangement links TRBV6-5 to TRBJ2-1; perhaps TRBD2 as D (6 bases). Material: CD4+ T cells from PBMCs. In DNA form, the CDR3 reads TGTGCCAGCAGTTACTCGACGGGAGTTGAGCAGTTCTTC. Translation gives CASSYSTGVEQFF.